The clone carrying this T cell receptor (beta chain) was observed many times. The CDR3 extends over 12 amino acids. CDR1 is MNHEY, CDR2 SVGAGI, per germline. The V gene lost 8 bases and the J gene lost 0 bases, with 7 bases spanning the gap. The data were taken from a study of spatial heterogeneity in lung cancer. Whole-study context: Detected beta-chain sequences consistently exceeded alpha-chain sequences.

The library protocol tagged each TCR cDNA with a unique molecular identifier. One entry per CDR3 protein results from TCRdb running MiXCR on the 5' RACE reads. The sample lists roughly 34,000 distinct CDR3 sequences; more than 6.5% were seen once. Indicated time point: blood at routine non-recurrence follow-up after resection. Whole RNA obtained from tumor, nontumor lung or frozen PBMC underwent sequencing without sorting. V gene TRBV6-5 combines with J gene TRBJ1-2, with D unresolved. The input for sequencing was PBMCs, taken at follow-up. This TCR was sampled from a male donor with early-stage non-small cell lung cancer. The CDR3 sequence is CASARSNYGYTF. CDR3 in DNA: TGTGCCAGCGCCAGGTCTAACTATGGCTACACCTTC.